These 6 T cell receptor beta chains were all obtained from the same sample, sequenced in a study of T cells in women clearing cervical HPV infection. Sequencing used immunoSEQ multiplex PCR; TCRdb keeps in-frame clones, though not all of them. The sample holds approximately 34,000 clones. The sample comprised blood buffy coat. All receptors derive from a woman between 18 and 69 years old with a cervical HPV16 infection that either progressed to CIN3+ or cleared (not recorded which).

Turning to this clone: The read halts 3 residues ahead of the CDR3 end, with the missing end drawn from the germline J gene. The chain uses TRBV13 and TRBJ2-1; D unclear. CDR1 and CDR2 from the germline V gene are PRHDT and FYEKMQ (reference sequence). The CDR3 is made up of 14 amino acids. V was cut by 5 bases and J by 6 bases, with 14 bases left in between. The CDR3 region is CASSDELRPNEQFF. CDR3 bases read: TGTGCCAGCAGCGACGAACTACGACCCAATGAG. The full variable domain, with the rest looked up from reference TRBV13 and TRBJ2-1, is AAGVIQSPRHLIKEKRETATLKCYPIPRHDTVYWYQQGPGQDPQFLISFYEKMQSDKGSIPDRFSAQQFSDYHSELNMSSLELGDSALYFCASSDELRPNEQFFGPGTRLTVL.

Details on this clone: The read finishes 3 residues shy of the CDR3 end, and the germline J gene is used to complete it. The rearrangement uses TRBV7-6 and TRBJ2-3; 14 nucleotides match TRBD2. This CDR3 has 16 residues. V lost 5 bases and J lost 5; bases outside the gene matches: 6. Germline lookup yields CDR1 SGHVS and CDR2 FNYEAQ. The CDR3 bases that were read are TGTGCCAGCAGCCTCGGACTAGCGGGGGGAGGAGATACG. Its translation is CASSLGLAGGGDT. The entire CDR3 is CASSLGLAGGGDTQYF.

Concerning this clone: The sequenced fragment ends 3 residues before the CDR3 boundary, so the rest is inferred from the germline J gene. The chain uses TRBV2 and TRBJ1-6; 9 nucleotides agree with TRBD1. The trim removed 4 bases at V and 9 bases at J, leaving 4 bases unmatched. The CDR3 runs to 14 residues. The V gene's germline CDR1 is SNHLY and CDR2 FYNNEI. The sequenced part of the CDR3 DNA is TGTGCCAGCAGTGGGACAGGGGCCCTTTCACCC. As protein: CASSGTGALSP. The CDR3, in full, reads CASSGTGALSPLHF. The whole variable domain, filled in from reference TRBV2 and TRBJ1-6, reads EPEVTQTPSHQVTQMGQEVILRCVPISNHLYFYWYRQILGQKVEFLVSFYNNEISEKSEIFDDQFSVERPDGSNFTLKIRSTKLEDSAMYFCASSGTGALSPLHFGNGTRLTVT.

Points on this clone: The read falls 3 residues short of the CDR3 end, and the missing part is taken from the germline J gene. J is TRBJ2-3 and V is TRBV6-1, with 12 bases aligning to TRBD1. Germline loops: CDR1 MNHNS, CDR2 SASEGT. The CDR3 contains 14 residues. CDR3 DNA, as far as it was read: TGTGCCAGCAGTGCGGGGACAGGGGGCGAGACG. As protein: CASSAGTGGET. The whole CDR3 protein is CASSAGTGGETQYF.

Notes on this clone: The read gets to within 3 residues of the CDR3 end, and the germline J gene fills in the rest. The chain uses TRBV7-3 and TRBJ2-2, with D hard to call. Germline assignment: CDR1 SGHTA and CDR2 FQGTGA. Deletions cut 2 bases from V and 6 bases from J, with 10 bases between. The CDR3 has 14 amino acids. CDR3 bases read: TGTGCCAGCAGCTTACTCACTGGTGCCGGGGAG. Amino acids: CASSLLTGAGE. The entire CDR3 protein is CASSLLTGAGELFF. Based on the CDR3 plus reference TRBV7-3 and TRBJ2-2, the full variable domain is GAGVSQTPSNKVTEKGKYVELRCDPISGHTALYWYRQSLGQGPEFLIYFQGTGAADDSGLPNDRFFAVRPEGSVSTLKIQRTERGDSAVYLCASSLLTGAGELFFGEGSRLTVL.

About this clone itself: The read halts 3 residues ahead of the CDR3 end, with the missing end drawn from the germline J gene. The V and J genes are TRBV7-9 and TRBJ1-2; D is perhaps TRBD1 (6 bases). CDR3 length: 15 residues. Between the trimmed V and J ends, which lost 5 bases and 4 bases, there was a span of 17 bases. From germline, CDR1 is SEHNR and CDR2 FQNEAQ (reference sequence). CDR3 region: CASSLGQGLSYGYTF. The CDR3 bases that were read are TGTGCCAGCAGCCTAGGTCAGGGGTTAAGCTATGGC.